One T cell receptor beta chain is described in this entry. The antigen is unknown. It was with 60 Vbeta and 13 Jbeta primers that the PCR ran. Here immunoSEQ multiplex PCR was the method, and the copy in TCRdb shows in-frame clones only, minus some. The sample holds around 160,000 clones, roughly 85% seen once. These data are taken from a study of cytomegalovirus exposure and HLA in healthy donors. The study's findings and limits: Later genetic work tied a missense DCLRE1C variant to beta-chain V and J trimming. The only immune exposure information that was available was CMV serostatus. TCR beta chains numbering some 160 were designated cytomegalovirus-associated.

In germline, CDR1 is SGHTA, CDR2 FQGNSA. This CDR3 contains 10 residues. Trimming removed 5 bases at V and 7 bases at J, with 6 bases between. This TCR derives from a man in his fifties in good health and CMV-seropositive. V usage is TRBV7-2 and J usage is TRBJ2-7; the D gene is possibly TRBD2 (5 bases). Material for sequencing was PBMCs. CDR3 coding DNA: TGTGCCAGCAGCCCGGGGGAGCAGTACTTC. Its protein is CASSPGEQYF. Drawing the rest from reference TRBV7-2 and TRBJ2-7, the complete variable domain is GAGVSQSPSNKVTEKGKDVELRCDPISGHTALYWYRQSLGQGLEFLIYFQGNSAPDKSGLPSDRFSAERTGGSVSTLTIQRTQQEDSAVYLCASSPGEQYFGPGTRLTVT.